The present T cell receptor (beta chain) was sequenced within a study of OX40 agonist ivuxolimab in advanced cancers. Looking at the study overall: Every 2 weeks, patients got intravenous ivuxolimab at one of six dose levels (0.01-10 mg/kg).

Generated by immunoSEQ multiplex PCR, the TCRdb table keeps only in-frame clones and is missing some. The table records roughly 100,000 clones, roughly nine tenths of them present only once. The CDR3 sequence is 16 residues long. V lost 1 base to trimming and J lost 3 bases; unmatched junction nucleotides: 5. Germline values: CDR1 SGHRS, CDR2 YFSETQ. The sequence was obtained from an adult with an advanced solid tumor such as melanoma, head and neck, liver or kidney cancer. Material: CD4+ or CD8+ T cells sorted from blood, obtained in a trial of the OX40 agonist ivuxolimab. The V call is TRBV5-1, the J call TRBJ1-5; 9 bases fit TRBD1. This chain's CDR3 is CASSLTGGGYNQPQHF. CDR3 DNA: TGCGCCAGCAGCTTGACAGGGGGCGGGTACAATCAGCCCCAGCATTTT.